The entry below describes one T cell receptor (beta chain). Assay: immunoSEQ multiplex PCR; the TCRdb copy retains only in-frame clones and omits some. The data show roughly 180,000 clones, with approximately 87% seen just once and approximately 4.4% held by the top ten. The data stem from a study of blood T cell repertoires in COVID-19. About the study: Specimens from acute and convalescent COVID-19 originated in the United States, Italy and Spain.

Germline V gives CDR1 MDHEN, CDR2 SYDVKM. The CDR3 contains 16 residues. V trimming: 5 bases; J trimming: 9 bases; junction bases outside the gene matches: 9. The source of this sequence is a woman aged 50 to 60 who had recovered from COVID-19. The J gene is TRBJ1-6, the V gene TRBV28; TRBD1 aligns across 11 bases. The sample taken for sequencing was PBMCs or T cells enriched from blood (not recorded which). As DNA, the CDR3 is TGTGCCAGCAGTGCCGCCCAAGGGACAGGGGGTTCACCCCTCCACTTT. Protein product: CASSAAQGTGGSPLHF.